This passage covers 19 T cell receptor beta chains from one sample sequenced in a study of identical twins. Each CDR3 protein is one row after TCRdb ran MiXCR on the 5' RACE reads. The sample records hundreds of thousands of distinct CDR3 sequences, 20% to 25% being singletons. The same sample was also used in a study of yellow fever vaccine responses in identical twins.

The sample comprised CD4+ T cells sorted from blood. The source of these receptors is a woman aged 18 to 35 in good health.

The chain carries TRBV28 and TRBJ1-2; D is unresolved. V was cut by 5 bases and J by 5 bases, with 12 bases left in between. The CDR3 runs 13 residues. Germline loops: CDR1 MDHEN, CDR2 SYDVKM. As DNA, the CDR3 is TGTGCCAGCAGTCCGGGCAACCCATATGGCTACACCTTC. It encodes CASSPGNPYGYTF.

This clonotype was recorded a few times. The CDR3 DNA sequence: TGTGCCAGCAGCCCGATCATAGACAGGGACGGTGGCTACACCTTC. The encoded protein is CASSPIIDRDGGYTF. This rearrangement joins TRBV11-2 to TRBJ1-2; 7 positions match TRBD1. V shed 5 bases and J 7 bases; nucleotides not matched to a gene: 13. CDR1 and CDR2 from the germline V gene are SGHAT and FQNNGV. This CDR3 has 15 residues.

This rearrangement joins TRBV29-1 to TRBJ1-4; no clear D. V was pared by 6 bases and J by 4 bases, with 9 bases between. CDR1 SQVTM and CDR2 ANQGSEA come from the germline V gene. The CDR3 is 12 residues long. The CDR3 is CSVGNSNEKLFF. The CDR3 DNA is TGCAGCGTCGGGAACAGTAATGAAAAACTGTTTTTT. Drawing the rest from reference TRBV29-1 and TRBJ1-4, the complete variable domain is SAVISQKPSRDICQRGTSLTIQCQVDSQVTMMFWYRQQPGQSLTLIATANQGSEATYESGFVIDKFPISRPNLTFSTLTVSNMSPEDSSIYLCSVGNSNEKLFFGSGTQLSVL.

V and J are TRBV5-1 and TRBJ2-1; TRBD1 is a possible D gene (5 bases). Germline loops: CDR1 SGHRS, CDR2 YFSETQ. The CDR3 consists of 15 residues. V was pared by 0 bases and J by 8 bases, with 15 bases between. The CDR3 spells CASSLAGRESDEQFF. Written as DNA, the CDR3 is TGCGCCAGCAGCTTGGCCGGCAGGGAATCGGATGAGCAGTTCTTC.

The chain links TRBV20-1 to TRBJ2-5; D gene unclear. In germline, CDR1 is DFQATT, CDR2 SNEGSKA (reference sequence). This CDR3 comprises 12 residues. V was clipped by 0 bases and J by 5 bases, with 7 bases between them. The CDR3 DNA sequence: TGCAGTGCTAGAGAGCGATGGGAGACCCAGTACTTC. It codes for CSARERWETQYF.

This clonotype has just a few counts. The gene calls are TRBV12-3 or TRBV12-4 and TRBJ1-4; D is possibly TRBD1 (5 bases). V gave up 4 bases and J gave up 5 bases, with 14 bases separating them. There are 15 residues in the CDR3. CDR3 sequence: CASSSGGRVNEKLFF. In DNA form, the CDR3 reads TGTGCCAGCAGTTCCGGCGGCAGGGTGAATGAAAAACTGTTTTTT.

The gene calls are TRBV5-1 and TRBJ2-4, with unresolved D. Germline CDR1 reads SGHRS; CDR2 reads YFSETQ. The ends were cut back, 4 bases at V and 2 bases at J, with 13 bases in the middle. The CDR3 runs to 15 residues. This chain's CDR3 is CASSHGDISKNIQYF. The CDR3 DNA reads TGCGCCAGCAGCCATGGTGATATATCCAAAAACATTCAGTACTTC.

V usage is TRBV5-1 and J usage is TRBJ2-5; weak D call: TRBD1 (6 bases). Trimming shortened V by 2 bases and J by 5 bases, and 16 bases separated the two germline ends. Germline V gene data show CDR1 as SGHRS and CDR2 as YFSETQ. This CDR3 is 15 amino acids long. CDR3 protein: CASSLGGVFGETQYF. CDR3 nucleotide sequence: TGCGCCAGCAGCTTAGGGGGAGTCTTCGGGGAGACCCAGTACTTC.

Written as DNA, the CDR3 is TGTGCCAGCAGTAAACTAGAGCCCTACGAGCAGTACTTC. Amino acid sequence: CASSKLEPYEQYF. The chain has TRBV12-3 or TRBV12-4 and TRBJ2-7, with D maybe TRBD2 (5 bases). The CDR3 is 13 amino acids. V lost 5 bases and J 2 bases, leaving 10 bases between the germline ends.

The chain couples TRBV25-1 to TRBJ2-2; TRBD2 is a possible D gene (5 bases). The germline V gene encodes CDR1 MGHDK and CDR2 SYGVNS. This CDR3 has 16 amino acids. The germline V and J ends were trimmed by 7 bases and 3 bases, with 18 bases remaining between them. The chain's CDR3 is CASTTSTGMDTGELFF. The DNA of the CDR3 is TGTGCCAGCACCACCTCTACGGGGATGGACACCGGGGAGCTGTTTTTT. Based on the CDR3 plus reference TRBV25-1 and TRBJ2-2, the full variable domain is EADIYQTPRYLVIGTGKKITLECSQTMGHDKMYWYQQDPGMELHLIHYSYGVNSTEKGDLSSESTVSRIRTEHFPLTLESARPSHTSQYLCASTTSTGMDTGELFFGEGSRLTVL.

This chain joins TRBV28 and TRBJ2-2, with D possibly called TRBD1 or TRBD2 (5 bases each). Germline V gene data show CDR1 as MDHEN and CDR2 as SYDVKM. Trimming cost V 7 bases and J 5 bases, with 14 bases left between them. The CDR3 has 14 amino acids. The CDR3 nucleotides are TGTGCCAGCATCGCTAGCAAGGGGACCGGGGAGCTGTTTTTT. Translating it yields CASIASKGTGELFF.

This clonotype was detected only a few times. The chain recombines TRBV20-1 with TRBJ2-1; D not resolved. V lost 3 bases, J lost 8 bases, and 14 bases lay in between. CDR1 and CDR2 from the germline V gene are DFQATT and SNEGSKA (reference sequence). This CDR3 is 13 amino acids long. The CDR3 loop is CSARGSRLDEQFF. CDR3 nucleotides: TGCAGTGCTAGGGGTTCCAGACTGGATGAGCAGTTCTTC.

This clonotype was counted a few times. This chain uses TRBV7-9 with TRBJ1-1, with D perhaps TRBD1 (6 bases). The CDR3 runs 13 residues. The V gene lost 3 bases and the J gene lost 5 bases, with 10 bases spanning the gap. Looked up from germline, CDR1 is SEHNR and CDR2 is FQNEAQ (reference sequence). As DNA, the CDR3 is TGTGCCAGCAGCTTGGGGGCATGGACTGAAGCTTTCTTT. Translating it yields CASSLGAWTEAFF.

The chain recombines TRBV6-1 with TRBJ2-3; 12 nucleotides line up with TRBD2. J gave up 3 bases and V 6 bases, and 10 bases lay outside the gene matches. The CDR3 is 17 amino acids. Looked up from germline, CDR1 is MNHNS and CDR2 is SASEGT. The CDR3 sequence is CASSPLAGGPKTDTQYF. CDR3 nucleotides: TGTGCCAGCAGCCCGCTAGCGGGGGGGCCGAAGACAGATACGCAGTATTTT.

This clonotype was seen a few times. This chain links TRBV6-1 with TRBJ2-5; D might be TRBD2 (5 bases). The germline V and J ends were trimmed by 6 bases and 4 bases, with 15 bases remaining between them. Germline V gene data show CDR1 as MNHNS and CDR2 as SASEGT. The CDR3 sequence is 14 residues long. CDR3 protein: CASRPTSVGETQYF. The CDR3 DNA reads as TGTGCCAGCAGGCCAACTAGTGTCGGAGAGACCCAGTACTTC.

The rearrangement joins TRBV12-3 or TRBV12-4 to TRBJ2-1; D is tentatively TRBD1 or TRBD2 (7 bases each). Trimming left V 4 bases short and J 0 bases short, with 19 bases between. The CDR3 length is 18 residues. Here the CDR3 DNA reads TGTGCCAGCAGTTCCCCCAGGGGGGGACACCCCTCCTACAATGAGCAGTTCTTC. It yields the protein CASSSPRGGHPSYNEQFF.

The chain is built from TRBV12-5 and TRBJ2-2; D gene unclear. Trimming left V 2 bases short and J 1 base short, with 2 bases between. The CDR3 is 13 amino acids. Per the germline V gene, CDR1 is LGHNT and CDR2 is FRNRAP. The CDR3 DNA is TGTGCTAGTGGTTTGTGGAACACCGGGGAGCTGTTTTTT. Translation gives CASGLWNTGELFF.

This chain joins TRBV7-6 and TRBJ2-1; 12 positions agree with TRBD2. Germline CDR1 is SGHVS and CDR2 is FNYEAQ. With 4 bases clipped from V and 8 bases from J, the junction kept 9 bases outside the gene matches. The CDR3 is made up of 16 amino acids. The CDR3 DNA reads TGTGCCAGCAGCTCGATTCTAGCGGGAGGGTCCTATGAGCAGTTCTTC. Translated, it gives CASSSILAGGSYEQFF.

The chain joins TRBV5-1 to TRBJ1-2, with D unresolved. The germline CDR1 and CDR2 sequences are SGHRS and YFSETQ. There are 15 residues in the CDR3. Trimming pared 3 bases from V and 7 bases from J, leaving 19 bases between. The CDR3 region has the DNA TGCGCCAGCAGCTCCCAAATTTGGGGTGATGGTGGCTACACCTTC. This translates into CASSSQIWGDGGYTF.